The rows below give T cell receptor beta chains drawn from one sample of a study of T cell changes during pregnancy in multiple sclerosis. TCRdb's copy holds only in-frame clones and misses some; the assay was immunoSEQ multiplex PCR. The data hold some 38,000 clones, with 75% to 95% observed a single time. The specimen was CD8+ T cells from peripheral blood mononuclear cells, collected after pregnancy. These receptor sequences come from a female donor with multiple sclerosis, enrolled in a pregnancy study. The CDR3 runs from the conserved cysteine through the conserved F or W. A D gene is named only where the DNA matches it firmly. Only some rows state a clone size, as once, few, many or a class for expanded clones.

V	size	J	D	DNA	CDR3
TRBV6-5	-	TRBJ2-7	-	TGTGCCAGCAGTTACTCGGGGGGATCGAGCCAAGAGCAGTACTTC	CASSYSGGSSQEQYF
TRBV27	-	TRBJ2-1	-	TGTGCCAGCAGTTTAAGTGCAGACAATGAGCAGTTCTTC	CASSLSADNEQFF
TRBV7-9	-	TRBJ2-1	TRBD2	TGTGCCAGCAGCTCCGGGGCTAGCGGGAGGCTCGGCCATGAGCAGTTCTTC	CASSSGASGRLGHEQFF
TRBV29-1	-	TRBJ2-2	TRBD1	TGCAGCGTAGTCTTCCGGGACAGGGCGAACACCGGGGAGCTGTTTTTT	CSVVFRDRANTGELFF
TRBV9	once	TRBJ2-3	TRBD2	TGTGCCAGCAGCGTCTCTAGCGGGGGGCTCACAGATACGCAGTATTTT	CASSVSSGGLTDTQYF
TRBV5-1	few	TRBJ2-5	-	TGCGCCAGCAGCTTGGTTCAGGGCCAAAAAGGAGAGACCCAGTACTTC	CASSLVQGQKGETQYF
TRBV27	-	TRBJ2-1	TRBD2	TGTGCCAGCCAACTAGCGGGAACGTCCAATGAGCAGTTCTTC	CASQLAGTSNEQFF
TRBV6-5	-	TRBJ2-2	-	TGTGCCAGCAGTTACGCGGTTACTCGGGCCGGGGAGCTGTTTTTT	CASSYAVTRAGELFF
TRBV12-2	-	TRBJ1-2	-	TGTGCAAGTCGCTTAGCGTACAGCTGGGATGGCTACACCTTC	CASRLAYSWDGYTF
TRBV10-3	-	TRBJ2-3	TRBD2	TGTGCCACAGGGGGGGGCCCTAGCGGGATGAGCACAGATACGCAGTATTTT	CATGGGPSGMSTDTQYF
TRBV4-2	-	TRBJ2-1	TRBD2	TGTGCCAGCAGCCAAGAATCGGCGGGAGGGCCCTACAATGAGCAGTTCTTC	CASSQESAGGPYNEQFF
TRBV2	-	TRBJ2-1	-	TGTGCCAGCACTCCAGCGAGGAGTATAGCCGAAAGGAACAATGAGCAGTTCTTC	CASTPARSIAERNNEQFF
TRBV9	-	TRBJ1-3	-	TGTGCCAGCAGCGTAGAAGGCAGGGCTGGAAACACCATATATTTT	CASSVEGRAGNTIYF
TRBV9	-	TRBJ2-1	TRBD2	TGTGCCAGCAGCGGCCCCGGGACTAGCGGGGGAGTGATGCTTGAGCAGTTCTTC	CASSGPGTSGGVMLEQFF
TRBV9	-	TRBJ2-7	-	TGTGCCAGCAGCGTAGTGGTGCGGGGCCTAGGGCAGTACTTC	CASSVVVRGLGQYF
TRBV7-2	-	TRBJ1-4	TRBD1	TGTGCCAGCAGCTTCCCGGTACACAGGGGCTATGAAAAACTGTTTTTT	CASSFPVHRGYEKLFF
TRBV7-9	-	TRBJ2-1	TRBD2	TGTGCCAGCAGCTCCCGACTAGCGGAAAACTACAATGAGCAGTTCTTC	CASSSRLAENYNEQFF
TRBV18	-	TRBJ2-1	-	TGTGCCAGCTCACCGGGGCAGGTTAGCTCCTACAATGAGCAGTTCTTC	CASSPGQVSSYNEQFF
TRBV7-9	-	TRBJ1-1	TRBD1	TGTGCCAGCAGCTTAGAGACAGGGGGAGGGAACACTGAAGCTTTCTTT	CASSLETGGGNTEAFF
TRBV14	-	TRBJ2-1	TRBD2	TGTGCCAGCAGCCAAGATTGGTCCAGGCTAGCGGGCGATGTCAATGAGCAGTTCTTC	CASSQDWSRLAGDVNEQFF
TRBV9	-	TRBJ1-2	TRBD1	TGTGCCAGCCACAGGGGGCCCAACTATGGCTACACCTTC	CASHRGPNYGYTF
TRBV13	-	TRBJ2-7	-	TGTGCCAGCAGCTTAAGTGGGCACCCGAACTCCTACGAGCAGTACTTC	CASSLSGHPNSYEQYF
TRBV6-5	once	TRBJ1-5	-	TGTGCCAGCAGCACAGCGGCCGGCAATCAGCCCCAGCATTTT	CASSTAAGNQPQHF
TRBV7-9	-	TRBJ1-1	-	TGTGCCAGCAGCTCGTCCGAGGGCACTGAAGCTTTCTTT	CASSSSEGTEAFF
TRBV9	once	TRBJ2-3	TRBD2	TGTGCCAGCAGCGTTCAACGTAGCGGGAGTTCCCTCACAGATACGCAGTATTTT	CASSVQRSGSSLTDTQYF
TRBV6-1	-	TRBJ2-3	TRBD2	TGTGCCAGCAGTGATCGTAGGCGGGGGACAGATACGCAGTATTTT	CASSDRRRGTDTQYF
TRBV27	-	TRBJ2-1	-	TGTGCCAGCAGTTCCACCCCGACAGGCTCCTACAATGAGCAGTTCTTC	CASSSTPTGSYNEQFF
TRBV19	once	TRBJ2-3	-	TGTGCCAGTAATCCTTTTCCTAGCACAGATACGCAGTATTTT	CASNPFPSTDTQYF
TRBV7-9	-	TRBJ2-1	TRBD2	TGTGCCAGCAGCCCTACTAGCGTGGAGCAGTTCTTC	CASSPTSVEQFF
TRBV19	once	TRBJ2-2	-	TGTGCCAGTAGTATAGCAGGGGTTACCGGGGAGCTGTTTTTT	CASSIAGVTGELFF
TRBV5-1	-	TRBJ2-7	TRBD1	TGCGCCAGCAGCTTGAAGATTTCGAGGGGGCAAACCTACGAGCAGTACTTC	CASSLKISRGQTYEQYF
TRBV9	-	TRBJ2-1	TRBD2	TGTGCCAGCAGCGTAGGTAGCGGGGTCTCCTACAATGAGCAGTTCTTC	CASSVGSGVSYNEQFF
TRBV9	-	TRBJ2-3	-	TGTGCCAGCAGCGTAGGAAACCTACCCCGGGTTACGCAGTATTTT	CASSVGNLPRVTQYF
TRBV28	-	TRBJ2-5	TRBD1	TGTGCCAGCAGTTTAACTAACAGGGGTCGAGAGACCCAGTACTTC	CASSLTNRGRETQYF
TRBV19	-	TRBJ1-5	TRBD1	TGTGCCAGTAGCACCTTCACAGGGGGCAACAATCAGCCCCAGCATTTT	CASSTFTGGNNQPQHF
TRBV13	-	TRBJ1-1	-	TGTGCCAGCAGCCCCGTCGGAGGGGGGGACACTGAAGCTTTCTTT	CASSPVGGGDTEAFF
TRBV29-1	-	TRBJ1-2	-	TGCAGCGTTGAGGTTCGGGTTCGCGGCTACACCTTC	CSVEVRVRGYTF
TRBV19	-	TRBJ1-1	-	TGTGCCAGTAGTATGAGGGATGGAACTGAAGCTTTCTTT	CASSMRDGTEAFF
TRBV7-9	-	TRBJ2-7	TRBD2	TGTGCCAGCAGCTTACCCGGGGGGGGGCGAGACTCCTACGAGCAGTACTTC	CASSLPGGGRDSYEQYF
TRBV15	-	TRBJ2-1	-	TGTGCCACCAGCAGAGCCACAGGAATTAGCAATGAGCAGTTCTTC	CATSRATGISNEQFF
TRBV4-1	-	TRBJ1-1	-	TGCGCCAGCAGCCAAGATAGACTCCCCGAGACTGAAGCTTTCTTT	CASSQDRLPETEAFF
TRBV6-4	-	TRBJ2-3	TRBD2	TGTGCCAGCAGTGACTCGGAGCGGGGGCTGCAGTATTTT	CASSDSERGLQYF
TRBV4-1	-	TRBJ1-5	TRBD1	TGCGCCAGCAGCCAACTCCCGGGACAGGGGGAATATCAGCCCCAGCATTTT	CASSQLPGQGEYQPQHF